These 8 T cell receptor beta chains were sequenced from one sample in a study of blood T cell repertoires in COVID-19. The data were produced by immunoSEQ multiplex PCR, yet TCRdb's version contains in-frame clones alone and is incomplete. This sample has 250,000 or so clones, with roughly nine tenths found just once. Material: peripheral blood. These receptors all stem from a woman aged 40 to 49 who had recovered from COVID-19.

The chain uses TRBV4-1 and TRBJ1-2; TRBD1 is a possible D gene (5 bases). The CDR3 has 16 amino acids. Trimming left V 2 bases short and J 7 bases short, with 20 bases between. The germline V gene has CDR1 MGHRA and CDR2 YSYEKL. CDR3 protein: CASSQTQAPGVGGYTF. CDR3 DNA: TGCGCCAGCAGCCAAACCCAGGCCCCGGGGGTGGGTGGCTACACCTTC.

The CDR3 sequence is CASTPGTSFAGELFF. In nucleotides, the CDR3 is TGTGCCAGTACTCCCGGGACTAGTTTCGCCGGGGAGCTGTTTTTT. The chain recombines TRBV19 with TRBJ2-2, with 8 bases matching TRBD2. V trimming: 7 bases; J trimming: 6 bases; junction bases outside the gene matches: 10. This CDR3 is built from 15 residues. Germline V gene lookup returns CDR1 LNHDA and CDR2 SQIVND (reference sequence).

The J gene is TRBJ1-2, the V gene TRBV7-9, with a tentative D call TRBD1 (6 bases). Trimming pared 8 bases from V and 2 bases from J, leaving 9 bases between. CDR3 size: 12 residues. Per the germline V gene, CDR1 is SEHNR and CDR2 is FQNEAQ (reference sequence). The CDR3 DNA reads as TGTGCCAGCGGACAGCAAAACTATGGCTACACCTTC. It codes for CASGQQNYGYTF.

The V gene is TRBV5-5, the J gene TRBJ2-7; 16 bases line up with TRBD2. This CDR3 region has 15 residues. Looked up from germline, CDR1 is SGHKS and CDR2 is YYEKEE (reference sequence). After removal of 3 bases from V and 7 bases from J, the junction contained 4 bases not matched to a gene. This chain's CDR3 is CASSWGLAGGEEQYV. CDR3 nucleotide sequence: TGTGCCAGCAGCTGGGGACTAGCGGGAGGGGAAGAGCAGTACGTC.

J is TRBJ1-2 and V is TRBV18; 10 nucleotides line up with TRBD1. This CDR3 comprises 16 residues. Germline V lookup: CDR1 KGHSH, CDR2 LQKENI. Trimming at V came to 6 bases and at J to 2 bases, leaving 9 bases not matched to a gene. This CDR3 is CASSRGTGDKNYGYTF. For the CDR3, the DNA is TGTGCCAGCTCTCGAGGGACAGGGGACAAGAACTATGGCTACACCTTC. Complete variable domain (other parts from reference TRBV18 and TRBJ1-2): NAGVMQNPRHLVRRRGQEARLRCSPMKGHSHVYWYRQLPEEGLKFMVYLQKENIIDESGMPKERFSAEFPKEGPSILRIQQVVRGDSAAYFCASSRGTGDKNYGYTFGSGTRLTVV.

This chain uses TRBV23-1 with TRBJ2-1, with TRBD2 matching over 10 bases. TRBV23-1 is classed as an ORF, of uncertain function. The CDR3 is 21 amino acids. V gave up 2 bases and J gave up 0 bases; unmatched junction bases: 16. CDR3: CASSQPTVETSGLRSYNEQFF. The CDR3 nucleotides are TGCGCCAGCAGTCAACCCACCGTAGAGACTAGCGGGTTACGCTCCTACAATGAGCAGTTCTTC.

CDR3: CASSQHGRGGRNEQFF. Written as DNA, the CDR3 is TGTGCCAGCAGCCAGCATGGGCGGGGGGGCCGCAATGAGCAGTTCTTC. This chain links TRBV3-1 (or the pseudogene TRBV3-2) with TRBJ2-1, with TRBD2 identical over 9 bases. The CDR3 extends over 16 amino acids. Germline V gene sequence: CDR1 LGHDT, CDR2 YNNKEL (reference sequence). J gave up 6 bases and V 3 bases, and 9 bases lay outside the gene matches.

The chain recombines TRBV9 with TRBJ2-2; 13 bases agree with TRBD2. Trimming cost V 3 bases and J 4 bases; bases outside gene matches: 3. Per germline, CDR1 SGDLS and CDR2 YYNGEE. This CDR3 has 16 residues. CDR3 sequence (DNA): TGTGCCAGCAGCGCCGGACTAGCGGGAGTCACCGGGGAGCTGTTTTTT. Its translation: CASSAGLAGVTGELFF.